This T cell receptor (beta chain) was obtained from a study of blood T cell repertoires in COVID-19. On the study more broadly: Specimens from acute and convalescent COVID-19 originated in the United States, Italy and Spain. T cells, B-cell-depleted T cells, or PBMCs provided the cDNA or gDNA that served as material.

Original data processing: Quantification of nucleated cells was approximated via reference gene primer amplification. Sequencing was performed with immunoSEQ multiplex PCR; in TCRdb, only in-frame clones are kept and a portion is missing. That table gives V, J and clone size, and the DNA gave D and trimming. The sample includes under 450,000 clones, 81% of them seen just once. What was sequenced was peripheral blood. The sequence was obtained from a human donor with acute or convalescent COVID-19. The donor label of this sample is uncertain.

CDR3 DNA: TGTGCCAGCAGCGAGAATAATTCACCCCTCCACTTT. This gives the protein CASSENNSPLHF. This chain links TRBV11-2 with TRBJ1-6; no firm D call. CDR1 SGHAT and CDR2 FQNNGV come from the germline V gene. Trimming removed 5 bases from V and 5 bases from J, with 4 bases in between. This CDR3 is built from 12 residues.